The rows below give T cell receptor beta chains drawn from one sample of a study of T cells after yellow fever vaccination. TCRdb recomputed calls from the 5' RACE reads with MiXCR, one row per CDR3 protein. The table includes some 250,000 distinct CDR3 sequences, about 3.9% detected once. The source was PBMCs, collected 15 days after the yellow fever booster vaccination. The origin of the receptors is a man between 18 and 35 years old who received the YFV17D yellow fever vaccine. The CDR3 runs from the conserved cysteine through the conserved F or W. The D gene is left open where the match is weak. Rows may omit the clone size; those that give it use once, few, many or a size class.

clone_size j_call v_call d_call cdr3_nt cdr3_aa
few TRBJ2-5 TRBV3-1 . TGTGCCAGCAGCCAACTTGTTAGGGAAGAGACCCAGTACTTC CASSQLVREETQYF
many TRBJ2-3 TRBV3-1 . TGTGCCAGCAGCCAAGATTTTGTCTCAACAGATACGCAGTATTTT CASSQDFVSTDTQYF
many TRBJ2-2 TRBV20-1 . TGCAGTGCCAGACAGGGAGGGGCCGGGGAGCTGTTTTTT CSARQGGAGELFF
many TRBJ1-4 TRBV5-1 . TGCGCCAGCAGCCCGGAGGAACACGGTAATGAAAAACTGTTTTTT CASSPEEHGNEKLFF
many TRBJ1-6 TRBV12-3/TRBV12-4 . TGTGCCAGTAGGAGGAGTTTATATAATTCACCCCTCCACTTT CASRRSLYNSPLHF
. TRBJ2-3 TRBV5-1 . TGCGCCAGCTCTGGGAGAACGACAGGCCGCACAGATACGCAGTATTTT CASSGRTTGRTDTQYF
many TRBJ1-5 TRBV3-1 . TGTGCCAGCAGCGGGACCTGGGGAGGCAATCAGCCCCAGCATTTT CASSGTWGGNQPQHF
many TRBJ2-1 TRBV12-3/TRBV12-4 TRBD2 TGTGCCAGCAGTCCCGGGACTAGCGGCGTGAGTGAGCAGTTCTTC CASSPGTSGVSEQFF
many TRBJ2-1 TRBV6-5 . TGTGCCAGCAGTTACTCGACGCTTGCGGGCGAGCAGTTCTTC CASSYSTLAGEQFF
many TRBJ1-6 TRBV5-6 TRBD1 TGTGCCAGCAGCATAAGACAGGGTTGGAGTTCACCCCTCCACTTT CASSIRQGWSSPLHF
many TRBJ2-5 TRBV21-1 . TGTGCCAGCGCCAGCCGGGGACAGGGCTACCTTTCGGGGCTTCAAGAGACCCAGTACTTC CASASRGQGYLSGLQETQYF
many TRBJ2-7 TRBV12-3/TRBV12-4 . TGTGCCAGCAGTTCCCACCAGACAGCGACCTACGAGCAGTACTTC CASSSHQTATYEQYF
many TRBJ2-4 TRBV20-1 TRBD1 TGCAGTGCTCTCCCGGTAGGGCAGGGAAGGGGGCCGGGCATTCAGTACTTC CSALPVGQGRGPGIQYF
many TRBJ1-2 TRBV20-1 TRBD1 TGCAGTGCTAGACATTCAGGGGGCGCCTATGGCTACACCTTC CSARHSGGAYGYTF
many TRBJ1-5 TRBV4-1 . TGCGCCAGCAGCCAATCAACAGGTCCGAGCAATCAGCCCCAGCATTTT CASSQSTGPSNQPQHF
many TRBJ1-1 TRBV4-1 . TGCGCCAGCAGCCCAAGAACCCTCAACACTGAAGCTTTCTTT CASSPRTLNTEAFF
many TRBJ2-1 TRBV5-1 TRBD2 TGCGCCAGCAGCTATGGGACTAGCGGGGGGGTCGAGCAGTTCTTC CASSYGTSGGVEQFF
many TRBJ2-2 TRBV5-6 TRBD2 TGTGCCAGCAGCGGATTAGCGGGAGCTACCGGGGAGCTGTTTTTT CASSGLAGATGELFF
many TRBJ2-5 TRBV6-5 . TGTGCCAGCAGTTACTCGATTGGGACCGAGACCCAGTACTTC CASSYSIGTETQYF
many TRBJ2-3 TRBV5-5 . TGTGCCAGCAGCTTGGTGATCGGGGACAGCACAGATACGCAGTATTTT CASSLVIGDSTDTQYF
many TRBJ1-1 TRBV18 . TGTGCCAGTTATACAGTCATGAACACTGAAGCTTTCTTT CASYTVMNTEAFF
many TRBJ2-3 TRBV5-6 TRBD1 TGTGCCAGCAGCTTCGGGACAGCTTTCACAGATACGCAGTATTTT CASSFGTAFTDTQYF
many TRBJ2-7 TRBV6-5 . TGTGCCAGCAGTTACGCCAGGGTCTACGAGCAGTACTTC CASSYARVYEQYF
many TRBJ2-2 TRBV7-9 TRBD1 TGTGCCAGCAGCTTAGCGTTTAACAGGGGCCGGGAGCTGTTTTTT CASSLAFNRGRELFF
many TRBJ1-5 TRBV20-1 . TGCAGTGCAAGCGGGGCGGTAGCGGGCAATCAGCCCCAGCATTTT CSASGAVAGNQPQHF
many TRBJ1-5 TRBV25-1 . TGTGCCAGCAGTCCCCCGTTAGGGGACCAGCCCCAGCATTTT CASSPPLGDQPQHF
many TRBJ1-2 TRBV28 . TGTGCCAGCAGAGCGATCAGGGCGGGTGGCTACACCTTC CASRAIRAGGYTF
many TRBJ2-2 TRBV12-3/TRBV12-4 . TGTGCCAGCACCAAACACAACACCGGGGAGCTGTTTTTT CASTKHNTGELFF
many TRBJ2-6 TRBV11-2 . TGTGCCAGCAGCCCAGGGTACTCTGGGGCCAACGTCCTGACTTTC CASSPGYSGANVLTF
many TRBJ2-3 TRBV10-3 . TGTGCCATCAGTTGGACGGGGAACACAGATACGCAGTATTTT CAISWTGNTDTQYF
many TRBJ2-3 TRBV11-2 . TGTGCCAGCAGCTTAGCTAGGGGTTTAGCGGATACGCAGTATTTT CASSLARGLADTQYF
many TRBJ1-1 TRBV18 . TGTGCCAGCTCAAACGACTTGAACACTGAAGCTTTCTTT CASSNDLNTEAFF
many TRBJ2-2 TRBV12-3/TRBV12-4 . TGTGCCAGCAGACCCTTGGGGGGGGGGCCCGGGGAGCTGTTTTTT CASRPLGGGPGELFF
many TRBJ1-1 TRBV5-1 . TGCGCCAGCAGCTTGCCAGGGGTTTCGAACACTGAAGCTTTCTTT CASSLPGVSNTEAFF
many TRBJ1-2 TRBV5-4 . TGTGCCAGCAGCGGGGACGGATTAGTCTATGGCTACACCTTC CASSGDGLVYGYTF
many TRBJ2-1 TRBV12-3/TRBV12-4 . TGTGCCAGCAGTTTAAGCTCTGTTAATGAGCAGTTCTTC CASSLSSVNEQFF
many TRBJ1-1 TRBV15 TRBD1 TGTGCCACCAGCACCGGACAGGGGATCTGGCGAGCTTTCTTT CATSTGQGIWRAFF
many TRBJ2-5 TRBV5-1 . TGCGCCAGCAGCGTGGGGCATAGTACAGAAGAGACCCAGTACTTC CASSVGHSTEETQYF
many TRBJ1-2 TRBV5-5 . TGTGCCAGCGGGATATTCGGAGGTGTGGACACCTTC CASGIFGGVDTF
many TRBJ2-2 TRBV9 TRBD1 TGTGCCAGCAGCAGCCGGGACAGGGGGCTGGCCGGGGAGCTGTTTTTT CASSSRDRGLAGELFF
many TRBJ2-3 TRBV12-3/TRBV12-4 TRBD2 TGTGCCAGCAGTTTAGGGGGGAATAGCGGGGTTCGCACAGATACGCAGTATTTT CASSLGGNSGVRTDTQYF
many TRBJ1-1 TRBV7-3 . TGTGCCAGCGGGGACACAGCGAACACTGAAGCTTTCTTT CASGDTANTEAFF
many TRBJ2-1 TRBV9 . TGTGCCAGCAGCGTCGCCGGGGGCGGCTACAATGAGCAGTTCTTC CASSVAGGGYNEQFF
many TRBJ2-3 TRBV20-1 . TGCAGTGCTCAACACTGGCCCCGAAGCACAGATACGCAGTATTTT CSAQHWPRSTDTQYF
. TRBJ2-3 TRBV7-9 TRBD2 TGTGCCAGCAGCACTCTAGCGGGGGAGGACTCAGATACGCAGTATTTT CASSTLAGEDSDTQYF
many TRBJ2-1 TRBV11-2 . TGTGCCAGCAGCTTAAGGGTTGGATCGGGACGATACAATGAGCAGTTCTTC CASSLRVGSGRYNEQFF
many TRBJ2-1 TRBV7-7 . TGTGCCAGCAGCTTAGGGTCTGGGGCCTACTACAATGAGCAGTTCTTC CASSLGSGAYYNEQFF
many TRBJ2-7 TRBV7-6 . TGTGCCAGCAGCTTAGGAGCAGGCTACGAGCAGTACTTC CASSLGAGYEQYF